A single sample gave rise to the 12 T cell receptor beta chains below, sequenced in a study of blood T cell repertoires in COVID-19. The protocol was immunoSEQ multiplex PCR, while the TCRdb copy is restricted to in-frame clones and leaves out a portion. The data show approximately 3,000 clones, with over 75% seen just once and approximately 5.8% held by the top ten. Material for sequencing was peripheral blood. The receptors originated from a human donor with active COVID-19. The donor label of this sample is uncertain.

This rearrangement joins TRBV6-4 to TRBJ2-1; the match to TRBD2 covers 13 bases. The CDR3 spans 15 residues. J was trimmed by 6 bases and V by 2 bases; bases with no gene match: 1. Germline CDR1 MRHNA, CDR2 SNTAGT. CDR3 in DNA: TGTGCCAGCAGTGACACTAGCGGGGGGGCCAATGAGCAGTTCTTC. It translates to CASSDTSGGANEQFF.

The rearrangement links TRBV12-5 to TRBJ1-5; D not certain. The CDR3 is 13 residues long. Germline values: CDR1 LGHNT, CDR2 FRNRAP. Trimming took off 1 base at V and 6 bases at J, with 7 bases between the two ends. The CDR3 region is CASGLDPSQPQHF. CDR3 DNA sequence: TGTGCTAGTGGTTTGGATCCGAGTCAGCCCCAGCATTTT.

The rearrangement links TRBV7-2 to TRBJ2-1, with 10 bases fitting TRBD1. Trimming at V came to 2 bases and at J to 6 bases, leaving 7 bases not matched to a gene. Germline lookup yields CDR1 SGHTA and CDR2 FQGNSA. The CDR3 is made up of 16 amino acids. The CDR3 region has the DNA TGTGCCAGCAGCTTAACGAGACAGGGGGCGCCCAATGAGCAGTTCTTC. It translates to CASSLTRQGAPNEQFF.

The chain joins TRBV21-1 to TRBJ2-3; the table's D call, TRBD2, was not checked against the DNA. TRBV21-1 is tagged as a pseudogene. The CDR3 is 17 amino acids. The CDR3 DNA reads as TGTGCCAGCAGCAGTAAAGAGGGAGGAGTTAGCACAGATACGCAGTATTTT. This translates into CASSSKEGGVSTDTQYF.

V gene TRBV15 combines with J gene TRBJ2-1; D unresolved. This CDR3 is built from 15 residues. Germline V CDR1 and CDR2: LNHNV, YYDKDF (reference sequence). V gave up 1 base and J gave up 0 bases, with 7 bases separating them. CDR3 region: CATSRGRNSYNEQFF. The CDR3 nucleotides are TGTGCCACCAGCAGAGGCAGAAACTCCTACAATGAGCAGTTCTTC.

The V and J genes are TRBV25-1 and TRBJ1-1, with 8 positions matching TRBD1. Germline CDR1 reads MGHDK; CDR2 reads SYGVNS. The ends lost 6 bases at V and 4 bases at J; junction bases unmatched: 4. There are 13 residues in the CDR3. The CDR3 region is CASRVTGGTEAFF. Written as DNA, the CDR3 is TGTGCCAGCAGGGTCACAGGGGGCACTGAAGCTTTCTTT.

The V call is TRBV5-1, the J call TRBJ2-1; weak D call: TRBD2 (5 bases). Germline V CDR1 and CDR2: SGHRS, YFSETQ. The CDR3 consists of 15 residues. Trimming shortened V by 2 bases and J by 3 bases, and 12 bases separated the two germline ends. The CDR3 is CASSLLSGDYNEQFF. CDR3 DNA sequence: TGCGCCAGCAGCTTACTTTCCGGGGACTACAATGAGCAGTTCTTC. The full variable domain, its missing parts supplied by reference TRBV5-1 and TRBJ2-1, is KAGVTQTPRYLIKTRGQQVTLSCSPISGHRSVSWYQQTPGQGLQFLFEYFSETQRNKGNFPGRFSGRQFSNSRSEMNVSTLELGDSALYLCASSLLSGDYNEQFFGPGTRLTVL.

This sequence joins TRBV24-1 and TRBJ1-2; no definite D call. Per the germline V gene, CDR1 is KGHDR and CDR2 is SFDVKD. This CDR3 spans 12 amino acids. Trimming shortened V by 2 bases and J by 4 bases, and 4 bases separated the two germline ends. The CDR3 loop reads CATSDSSYGYTF. The CDR3 DNA reads TGTGCCACCAGTGATTCTTCCTATGGCTACACCTTC.

The chain employs TRBV10-2 and TRBJ2-7; TRBD2 matches 12 bases. CDR1 and CDR2 from the germline V gene are WSHSY and SAAADI. Trimming took 3 bases from V and 0 from J; bases not matched to a gene: 3. The CDR3 has 16 amino acids. CDR3 sequence reads: CASSEGTSGFSYEQYV. CDR3 nucleotide sequence: TGCGCCAGCAGTGAAGGGACTAGCGGGTTCTCCTACGAGCAGTACGTC.

The chain combines TRBV5-1 with TRBJ2-6; no firm D call. V was clipped by 5 bases and J by 0 bases, with 9 bases between them. Germline assignment: CDR1 SGHRS and CDR2 YFSETQ. The CDR3 runs to 15 residues. The CDR3 protein is CASRSEFSGANVLTF. The CDR3 bases are TGCGCCAGCAGATCGGAGTTCTCTGGGGCCAACGTCCTGACTTTC.

The chain uses TRBV27 and TRBJ1-1; no reliable D call. Trimming pared 11 bases from V and 0 bases from J, leaving 13 bases between. Per germline, CDR1 MNHEY and CDR2 SMNVEV (reference sequence). CDR3 length: 13 amino acids. The CDR3: CAAQVQLNTEAFF. As DNA, the CDR3 is TGTGCCGCCCAAGTCCAGTTGAACACTGAAGCTTTCTTT.

The chain uses TRBV7-8 and TRBJ2-3; maybe TRBD1 (5 bases). Trimming left V 5 bases short and J 1 base short, with 16 bases between. The length of the CDR3 is 16 residues. Germline values: CDR1 SGHVS, CDR2 FQNEAQ. Here the CDR3 DNA reads TGTGCCAGCAGCCGAGACCCAGGGCCTGGCACAGATACGCAGTATTTT. Translating it yields CASSRDPGPGTDTQYF.